The present entry profiles one T cell receptor (beta chain) with its context. TCRdb recomputed calls from the 5' RACE reads with MiXCR, one row per CDR3 protein. The profile covers about 220,000 distinct CDR3 sequences, with approximately 3% appearing a single time and 3.2% taken by the ten largest. This record belongs to a study of T cells after yellow fever vaccination. The CDR3 covers 18 residues. Trimming at V came to 6 bases and at J to 0 bases, leaving 9 bases not matched to a gene. CDR1 and CDR2 from the germline V gene are DFQATT and SNEGSKA (reference sequence). This specimen consisted of CD4+ T cells sorted from PBMCs, obtained 10 days after the yellow fever booster vaccination. The receptor comes from a man aged 18 to 30 who received the YFV17D yellow fever vaccine. V and J are TRBV20-1 and TRBJ2-6, with TRBD2 identical over 12 bases. CDR3 in DNA: TGCAGTGCAGGGCCGACTAGCGGGGGCCGCTCTGGGGCCAACGTCCTGACTTTC. This sequence encodes CSAGPTSGGRSGANVLTF.